The 11 T cell receptor beta chains listed next were all sequenced from one sample in a study of T cell responses to AZD1222 COVID-19 vaccine. Sequencing used immunoSEQ multiplex PCR; TCRdb keeps in-frame clones, though not all of them. Here the sample spans 100,000 to 150,000 clones, roughly 89% being singletons. This specimen consisted of peripheral blood, obtained 28 days after the second AZD1222 dose. These receptors all stem from an adult who received the AZD1222 COVID-19 vaccine.

J is TRBJ2-7 and V is TRBV11-2; a possible D gene is TRBD1 (5 bases). The germline gives CDR1 SGHAT, CDR2 FQNNGV. V lost 3 bases to trimming and J lost 2 bases, with 8 bases between them. The CDR3 sequence is 13 residues long. CDR3 loop: CASSFGHTYEQYF. In nucleotides, the CDR3 is TGTGCCAGCAGCTTCGGACACACCTACGAGCAGTACTTC. Filled out from reference TRBV11-2 and TRBJ2-7, the complete variable domain reads EAGVAQSPRYKIIEKRQSVAFWCNPISGHATLYWYQQILGQGPKLLIQFQNNGVVDDSQLPKDRFSAERLKGVDSTLKIQPAKLEDSAVYLCASSFGHTYEQYFGPGTRLTVT.

This clone was counted a few times. The J gene is TRBJ1-1, the V gene TRBV19; D ambiguous. V was trimmed by 2 bases and J by 6 bases, leaving 10 bases between them. The CDR3 runs 13 residues. Germline CDR1 LNHDA, CDR2 SQIVND (reference sequence). CDR3 DNA sequence: TGTGCCAGTAGTATACGGCAACCCTCTGAAGCTTTCTTT. Translated: CASSIRQPSEAFF.

This clone came up once. V is TRBV2 and J is TRBJ1-5; a weak D match, TRBD1 (5 bases). CDR3 length: 15 amino acids. Germline loops: CDR1 SNHLY, CDR2 FYNNEI. The V end was cut by 6 bases, the J end by 4 bases, with 16 bases between. The CDR3 nucleotides are TGTGCCAGCAGCCCGGGGGGGACCTATAATCAGCCCCAGCATTTT. This translates into CASSPGGTYNQPQHF.

About this clone: The junction shows a germline mismatch at one end, possibly a read error. This rearrangement joins TRBV7-3 to TRBJ2-1; 7 positions agree with TRBD2. In germline, CDR1 is SGHTA, CDR2 FQGTGA. CDR3 size: 14 residues. This chain's CDR3 is CASSLTGGYNEQFF. In DNA form, the CDR3 reads TGTGCCAGCAGCCTAACGGGAGGCTACAATGAGCAGTTCTTC.

V and J are TRBV6-5 and TRBJ2-3, with 10 bases that match TRBD2. The V and J ends lost 3 bases and 1 base, in that order; junction bases with no gene match: 1. CDR1 MNHEY and CDR2 SVGAGI come from the germline V gene. This CDR3 comprises 15 residues. The CDR3 coding sequence is TGTGCCAGCAGTTATGGACTAGCGGGCACAGATACGCAGTATTTT. Translating gives CASSYGLAGTDTQYF.

The chain uses TRBV25-1 and TRBJ2-2, with TRBD2 as a possible D gene (5 bases). V was shortened by 4 bases and J by 8 bases, with 5 bases between the two germline ends. The CDR3 totals 11 residues. CDR1 is MGHDK, CDR2 SYGVNS, per germline. The CDR3, as DNA: TGTGCCAGCAGTGCGGGAGGGGAGCTGTTTTTT. It codes for CASSAGGELFF.

The V gene is TRBV24-1, the J gene TRBJ2-7, with 10 nucleotides matching TRBD2. The CDR3 spans 15 residues. From germline, CDR1 is KGHDR and CDR2 SFDVKD. V shed 3 bases, J shed 0 bases, and the junction held 1 base outside the gene matches. The CDR3 protein is CATSDPSGGSYEQYF. The CDR3 nucleotides are TGTGCCACCAGTGATCCTAGCGGGGGCTCCTACGAGCAGTACTTC.

This clone was observed a few times. The chain joins TRBV6-2 or TRBV6-3 to TRBJ2-6; no clear D gene. The CDR3 loop spans 17 amino acids. Germline CDR1 reads MNHEY; CDR2 reads SVGEGT. Trimming stripped 6 bases from V and 0 bases from J, with 15 bases between. This chain's CDR3 is CASSPTGRHSGANVLTF. In DNA form, the CDR3 reads TGTGCCAGCAGCCCGACCGGACGACACTCTGGGGCCAACGTCCTGACTTTC.

The V call is TRBV4-1, the J call TRBJ1-2; D uncertain. CDR3 length: 13 residues. Germline CDR1 reads MGHRA; CDR2 reads YSYEKL. V dropped 0 bases and J dropped 8 bases, with 10 bases sitting between them. CDR3 nucleotide sequence: TGCGCCAGCAGCCAAGATAGGTCGGGAGGCTACACCTTC. Its translation: CASSQDRSGGYTF.

This chain joins TRBV28 and TRBJ1-2; D unclear. The V gene lost 5 bases and the J gene lost 4 bases, with 17 bases spanning the gap. Germline CDR1 reads MDHEN; CDR2 reads SYDVKM. This CDR3 has 15 amino acids. The CDR3 DNA reads TGTGCCAGCAGTCTCCGACCAAACAGTGTCTATGGCTACACCTTC. It yields the protein CASSLRPNSVYGYTF.

The gene calls are TRBV7-9 and TRBJ2-3; D assignment may be TRBD1 or TRBD2 (5 bases each). The CDR3 extends over 12 amino acids. Germline CDR1 SEHNR, CDR2 FQNEAQ (reference sequence). V lost 6 bases and J 5 bases, leaving 9 bases between the germline ends. The CDR3 spells CASRRDGDTQYF. The DNA of the CDR3 is TGTGCCAGCAGACGGGACGGAGATACGCAGTATTTT.